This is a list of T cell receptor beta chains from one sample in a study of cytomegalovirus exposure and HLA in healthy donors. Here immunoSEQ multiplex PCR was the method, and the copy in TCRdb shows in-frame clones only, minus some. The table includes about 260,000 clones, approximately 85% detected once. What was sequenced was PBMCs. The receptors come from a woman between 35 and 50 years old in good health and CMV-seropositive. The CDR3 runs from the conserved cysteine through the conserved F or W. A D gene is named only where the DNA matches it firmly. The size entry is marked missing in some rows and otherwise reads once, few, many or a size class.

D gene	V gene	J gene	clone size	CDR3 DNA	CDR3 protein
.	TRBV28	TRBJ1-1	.	TGTGCCAGCCTCTCCGGGGGGCGCATGAACACTGAAGCTTTCTTT	CASLSGGRMNTEAFF
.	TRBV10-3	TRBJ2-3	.	TGTGCCATCAGTGAGTCGGGGAATAGCGGCAGCGCTAGCACAGATACGCAGTATTTT	CAISESGNSGSASTDTQYF
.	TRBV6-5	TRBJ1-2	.	TGTGCCAGCAGTTACTCGTCGGACTATGGCTACACCTTC	CASSYSSDYGYTF
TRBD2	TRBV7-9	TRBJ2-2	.	TGTGCCAGCAGCAAAAGCGGGGCCGGGGAGCTGTTTTTT	CASSKSGAGELFF
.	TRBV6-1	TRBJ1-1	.	TGTGCCAGCAGTGTTGGCCCGCGAGGTACTGAAGCTTTCTTT	CASSVGPRGTEAFF
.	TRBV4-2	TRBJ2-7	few	TGTGCCAGCAGCCAAGAAGGGCTAGCGACTTCCTACGAGCAGTACTTC	CASSQEGLATSYEQYF
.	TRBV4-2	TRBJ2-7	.	TGTGCCAGCAGCCAAGGGGCTAGCCAAGCTACCTACGAGCAGTACTTC	CASSQGASQATYEQYF
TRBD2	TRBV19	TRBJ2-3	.	TGTGCCAGTAGCCTTAGCGGGAGGGGCGATACGCAGTATTTT	CASSLSGRGDTQYF
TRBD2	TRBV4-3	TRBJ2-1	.	TGCGCCAGCAGCCAAGATTTAGCAGCGGGAGGGTCGTACAATGAGCAGTTCTTC	CASSQDLAAGGSYNEQFF
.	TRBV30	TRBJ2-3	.	TGTGCCTGGAGGCTCGGGGATACGCAGTATTTT	CAWRLGDTQYF
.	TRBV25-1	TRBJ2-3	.	TGTGCCAGCAGTGAATTTTTTTTAGGGGTAGGGGACACAGATACGCAGTATTTT	CASSEFFLGVGDTDTQYF
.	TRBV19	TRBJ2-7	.	TGTGCCAGTAGTCCGAGGGTCTTGAGCTCCTACGAGCAGTACTTC	CASSPRVLSSYEQYF
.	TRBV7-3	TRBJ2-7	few	TGTGCCAGCAGCTTAAATCCGGGCTACGAGCAGTACTTC	CASSLNPGYEQYF
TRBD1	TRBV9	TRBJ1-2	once	TGTGCCAGCAGCCCCCGACAGGGTGATGGCTACACCTTC	CASSPRQGDGYTF
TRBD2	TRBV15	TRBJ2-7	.	TGTGCCACCAGCAGATCATTCACTAGCGGGAGTAGCGAGCAGTACTTC	CATSRSFTSGSSEQYF
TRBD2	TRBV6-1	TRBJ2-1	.	TGTGCCAGCAGTGAGCAGCGGGAGGGCCGGTACAATGAGCAGTTCTTC	CASSEQREGRYNEQFF
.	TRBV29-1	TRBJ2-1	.	TGCAGCGTTCTCCTCTCCGACTACCACCACTTCTCCTACAATGAGCAGTTCTTC	CSVLLSDYHHFSYNEQFF
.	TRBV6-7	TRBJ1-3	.	TGTGCCAGCAGTTACTCAGGGGGCTCTGGAAACACCATATATTTT	CASSYSGGSGNTIYF
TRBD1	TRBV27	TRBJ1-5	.	TGTGCCAGCAGTTTCCTTACAGGGGGTCAGCCCCAGCATTTT	CASSFLTGGQPQHF
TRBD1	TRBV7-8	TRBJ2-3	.	TGTGCCAGCAGCTTACAGGGGGCAGATACGCAGTATTTT	CASSLQGADTQYF
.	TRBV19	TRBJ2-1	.	TGTGCCAGTAGTACCCAAGGGGGCTCCTACAATGAGCAGTTCTTC	CASSTQGGSYNEQFF
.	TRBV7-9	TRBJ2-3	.	TGTGCCAGCAGCCACCGATTGCGGGCAGATACGCAGTATTTT	CASSHRLRADTQYF